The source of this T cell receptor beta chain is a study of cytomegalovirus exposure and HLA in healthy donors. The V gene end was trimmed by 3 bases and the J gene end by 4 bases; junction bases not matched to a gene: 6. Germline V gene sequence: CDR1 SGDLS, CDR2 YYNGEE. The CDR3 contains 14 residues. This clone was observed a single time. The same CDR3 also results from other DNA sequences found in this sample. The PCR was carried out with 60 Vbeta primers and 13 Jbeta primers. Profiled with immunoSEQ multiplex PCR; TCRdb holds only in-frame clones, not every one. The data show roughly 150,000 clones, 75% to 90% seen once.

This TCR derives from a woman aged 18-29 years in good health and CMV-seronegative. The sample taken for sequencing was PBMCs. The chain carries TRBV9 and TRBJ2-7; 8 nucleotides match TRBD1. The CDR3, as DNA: TGTGCCAGCAGCGCTCGTCAGGGGGCGTACGAGCAGTACTTC. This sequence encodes CASSARQGAYEQYF.